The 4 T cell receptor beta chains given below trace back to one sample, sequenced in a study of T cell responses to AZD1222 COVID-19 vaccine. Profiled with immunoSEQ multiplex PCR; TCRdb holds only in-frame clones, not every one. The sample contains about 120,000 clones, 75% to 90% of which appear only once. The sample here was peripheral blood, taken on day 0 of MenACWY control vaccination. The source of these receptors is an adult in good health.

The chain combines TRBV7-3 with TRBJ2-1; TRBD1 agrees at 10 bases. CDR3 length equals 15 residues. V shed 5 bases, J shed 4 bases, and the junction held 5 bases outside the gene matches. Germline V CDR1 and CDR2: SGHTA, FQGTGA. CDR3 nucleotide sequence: TGTGCCAGCAGCCCCCGACAGGGGGCGTACAATGAGCAGTTCTTC. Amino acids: CASSPRQGAYNEQFF.

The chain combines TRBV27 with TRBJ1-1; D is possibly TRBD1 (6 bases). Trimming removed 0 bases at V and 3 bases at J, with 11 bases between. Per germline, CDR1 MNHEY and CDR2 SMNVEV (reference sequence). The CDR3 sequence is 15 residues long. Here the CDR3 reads CASSLSGQIYTEAFF. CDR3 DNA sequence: TGTGCCAGCAGTTTATCCGGACAGATCTACACTGAAGCTTTCTTT.

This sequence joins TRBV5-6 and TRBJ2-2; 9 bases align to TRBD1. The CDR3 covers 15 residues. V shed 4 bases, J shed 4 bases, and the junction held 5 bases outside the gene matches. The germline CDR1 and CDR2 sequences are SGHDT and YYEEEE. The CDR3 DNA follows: TGTGCCAGCAGCATATACAGGGGGCCCACCGGGGAGCTGTTTTTT. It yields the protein CASSIYRGPTGELFF.

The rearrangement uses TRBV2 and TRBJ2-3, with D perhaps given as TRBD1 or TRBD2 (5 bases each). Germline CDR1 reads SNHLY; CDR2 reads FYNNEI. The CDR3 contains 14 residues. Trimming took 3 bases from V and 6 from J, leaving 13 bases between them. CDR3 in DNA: TGTGCCAGCAGTGATGAAAGGGGAGAGGATACGCAGTATTTT. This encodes CASSDERGEDTQYF.